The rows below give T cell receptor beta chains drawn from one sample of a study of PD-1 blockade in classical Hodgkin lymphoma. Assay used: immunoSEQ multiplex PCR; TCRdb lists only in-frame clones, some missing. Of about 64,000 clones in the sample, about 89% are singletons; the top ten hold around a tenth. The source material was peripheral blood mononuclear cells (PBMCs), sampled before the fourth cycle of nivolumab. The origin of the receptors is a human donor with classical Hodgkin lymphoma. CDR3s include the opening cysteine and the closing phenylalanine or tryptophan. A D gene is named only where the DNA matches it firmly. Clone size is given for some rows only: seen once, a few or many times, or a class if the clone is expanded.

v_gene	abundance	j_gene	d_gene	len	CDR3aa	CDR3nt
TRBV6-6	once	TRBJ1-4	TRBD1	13	CASSWDSNEKLFF	TGTGCCAGCAGTTGGGACAGTAATGAAAAACTGTTTTTT
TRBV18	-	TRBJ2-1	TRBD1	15	CASSPRTGSYNEQFF	TGTGCCAGCTCACCAAGGACAGGTTCGTACAATGAGCAGTTCTTC
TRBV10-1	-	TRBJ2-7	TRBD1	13	CASSGQGGYEQYF	TGCGCCAGCAGTGGACAGGGGGGCTACGAGCAGTACTTC
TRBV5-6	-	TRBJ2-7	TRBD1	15	CASSLGQGAIYEQYF	TGTGCCAGCAGCTTGGGTCAGGGGGCGATCTACGAGCAGTACTTC
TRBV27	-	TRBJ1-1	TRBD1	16	CASRHGTGSRNTEAFF	TGTGCCAGCAGGCATGGGACAGGGAGTAGGAACACTGAAGCTTTCTTT
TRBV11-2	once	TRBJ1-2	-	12	CASSLEVSGYTF	TGTGCCAGCAGCTTAGAAGTGAGTGGCTACACCTTC
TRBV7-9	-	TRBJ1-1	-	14	CASSLSLTNTEAFF	TGTGCCAGCAGCTTATCACTCACTAACACTGAAGCTTTCTTT
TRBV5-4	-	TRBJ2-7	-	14	CASSLETVSYEQYF	TGTGCCAGCAGCTTGGAGACGGTCTCCTACGAGCAGTACTTC
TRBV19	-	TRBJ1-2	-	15	CASNQAAALHYGYTF	TGTGCCAGTAATCAGGCAGCGGCCCTACACTATGGCTACACCTTC
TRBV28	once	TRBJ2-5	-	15	CASSLGAGAQETQYF	TGTGCCAGCAGTTTGGGGGCGGGGGCGCAAGAGACCCAGTACTTC
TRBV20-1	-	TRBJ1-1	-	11	CSAKGIGIAFF	TGCAGTGCTAAGGGGATCGGTATAGCTTTCTTT
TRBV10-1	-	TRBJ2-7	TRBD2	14	CASDRGGHSYEQYF	TGCGCCAGCGACCGGGGGGGCCATTCCTACGAGCAGTACTTC
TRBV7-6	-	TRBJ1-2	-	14	CASSPDGPNYGYTF	TGTGCCAGCAGCCCAGACGGGCCTAACTATGGCTACACCTTC
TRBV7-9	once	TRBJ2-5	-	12	CASSPLKETQYF	TGTGCCAGCAGCCCCCTTAAAGAGACCCAGTACTTC
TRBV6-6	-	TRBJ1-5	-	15	CASSYSPGVDQPQHF	TGTGCCAGCAGTTACTCTCCAGGGGTCGATCAGCCCCAGCATTTT
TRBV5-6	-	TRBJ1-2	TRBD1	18	CASSLLWTGPPLARGYTF	TGTGCCAGCAGCTTGCTTTGGACAGGACCTCCTTTGGCACGGGGCTACACCTTC
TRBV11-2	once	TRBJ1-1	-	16	CASSLGNRERNTEAFF	TGTGCCAGCAGCTTAGGGAACAGGGAGAGGAACACTGAAGCTTTCTTT
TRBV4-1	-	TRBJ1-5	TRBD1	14	CASSQRQGNQPQHF	TGCGCCAGCAGCCAAAGACAGGGGAATCAGCCCCAGCATTTT